Below, 16 T cell receptor beta chains from the same sample are listed, as sequenced in a study of regulatory T cells in long-lasting Graves disease. The time point here: newly diagnosed GD, antithyroid drugs for less than 3 months. PBMCs were the source of the RNA used for TCR sequencing. Sequencing libraries for TCR beta were prepared with iRepertoire HTBI primers and Arm-PCR of CDR3 regions. Via MiXCR, TCRdb re-called the multiplex PCR reads, giving one row per CDR3 protein. The sample records about 430,000 distinct CDR3 sequences, about 15% being singletons. The same data also went into a second study, on T cells in Graves' hyperthyroidism and ophthalmopathy.

Sequences were derived from peripheral blood mononuclear cells (PBMCs), sampled at new diagnosis, from a patient treated with antithyroid drugs. The receptors come from a middle-aged woman with Graves disease.

At least ten counts were recorded for this clonotype. CDR3 nucleotide sequence: TGCAGTGCTAGAGTTGGGATGGGCGAGCAGTACTTC. The encoded protein is CSARVGMGEQYF. The J gene is TRBJ2-7, the V gene TRBV20-1; D uncertain. With 1 base removed from V and 6 bases from J, the gap between germline ends came to 10 bases. In germline, CDR1 is DFQATT, CDR2 SNEGSKA (reference sequence). This CDR3 is 12 amino acids long.

This clonotype showed up just a few times. The chain is built from TRBV5-6 and TRBJ2-5; TRBD2 matches 7 bases. V shed 1 base and J 5 bases; nucleotides not matched to a gene: 5. CDR1 and CDR2 from the germline V gene are SGHDT and YYEEEE. This CDR3 is 14 amino acids long. CDR3 nucleotide sequence: TGTGCCAGCAGCTTGCTACTAGCGAGGGAGACCCAGTACTTC. Amino acids: CASSLLLARETQYF.

In its sample, this clonotype was seen many times. The chain combines TRBV11-3 with TRBJ2-3, with TRBD2 as a possible D gene (5 bases). V was shortened by 6 bases and J by 1 base, with 11 bases between the two germline ends. The CDR3 contains 14 residues. CDR1 and CDR2 (germline): SGHNT, YENEEA. The CDR3 nucleotides are TGTGCCAGCAGTCGAAATAGCGGCACAGATACGCAGTATTTT. As protein: CASSRNSGTDTQYF.

The table lists this clonotype with many counts. The V and J genes are TRBV18 and TRBJ1-4; maybe TRBD1 (5 bases). Germline-derived CDR1 and CDR2 are KGHSH and LQKENI. Trimming left V 3 bases short and J 7 bases short, with 12 bases between. This CDR3 spans 14 amino acids. As DNA, the CDR3 is TGTGCCAGCTCACCGAATCAGGGAGGTGAAAAACTGTTTTTT. It translates to CASSPNQGGEKLFF.

This clonotype was seen a few times. The rearrangement uses TRBV28 and TRBJ2-4; D unresolved. The germline V gene encodes CDR1 MDHEN and CDR2 SYDVKM. The ends were cut back, 5 bases at V and 0 bases at J, with 14 bases in the middle. The CDR3 extends over 16 amino acids. The CDR3 DNA follows: TGTGCCAGCAGTCCTACTTGGTTGATAGCCAAAAACATTCAGTACTTC. It encodes CASSPTWLIAKNIQYF.

On this clonotype itself: A much larger clone lies one base from this, so it may be a read error. V gene TRBV6-2 or TRBV6-3 combines with J gene TRBJ2-1; 15 nucleotides line up with TRBD2. The CDR3 spans 17 residues. Germline V gives CDR1 MNHEY, CDR2 SVGEGT. Written as DNA, the CDR3 is TGTGCCTGCAGTTACTTACGGACTAGCGGGAGGGCCAATGAGCAGTTCTTC. It encodes CACSYLRTSGRANEQFF.

In its sample, this clonotype was seen many times. The V call is TRBV12-3 or TRBV12-4, the J call TRBJ2-1; tentative D call: TRBD2 (5 bases). This CDR3 has 17 residues. The V gene lost 2 bases and the J gene lost 6 bases, with 20 bases spanning the gap. As DNA, the CDR3 is TGTGCCAGCAGTTTATGGGAAACTAGTTTATGGGTCAATGAGCAGTTCTTC. It translates to CASSLWETSLWVNEQFF.

This chain joins TRBV11-3 and TRBJ2-3; 11 bases fit TRBD2. The CDR3 loop spans 17 amino acids. The germline CDR1 and CDR2 sequences are SGHNT and YENEEA. V gave up 2 bases and J gave up 2 bases; unmatched junction bases: 6. CDR3 DNA sequence: TGTGCCAGCAGCTTACCGGGACTAGCGGAAACCACAGATACGCAGTATTTT. Protein: CASSLPGLAETTDTQYF.

This clonotype was detected a few times. This chain joins TRBV9 and TRBJ1-2; TRBD1 is a possible D gene (6 bases). CDR3 length equals 13 residues. CDR1 is SGDLS and CDR2 is YYNGEE in the germline V gene. Trimming cost V 0 bases and J 6 bases, with 9 bases left between them. CDR3 protein: CASSVGQAHGYTF. The CDR3 DNA is TGTGCCAGCAGCGTAGGACAGGCTCATGGCTACACCTTC.

This clonotype was observed a handful of times. This chain joins TRBV15 and TRBJ2-1, with TRBD2 matching over 13 bases. Trimming took 3 bases from V and 8 from J; bases not matched to a gene: 13. CDR3 size: 18 residues. CDR1 LNHNV and CDR2 YYDKDF come from the germline V gene (reference sequence). The CDR3 nucleotides read TGTGCCACCAGCAGCCCTTTGGGAGGACTAGCGGGAGACGATGAGCAGTTCTTC. Its protein product is CATSSPLGGLAGDDEQFF.

This clonotype was picked up a small number of times. This may come from a read error, since a much larger clone is one base off. The chain carries TRBV12-3 or TRBV12-4 and TRBJ1-4; no definite D call. The CDR3 has 17 amino acids. Trimming removed 1 base from V and 3 bases from J, with 15 bases in between. CDR3 DNA: TGTGCCAGCAGTTTAGAAAGCAGACATACTCCTAATGAAAAACTGTTTTTT. Its protein is CASSLESRHTPNEKLFF.

This clonotype was counted at least ten times. V gene TRBV3-1 combines with J gene TRBJ2-3; D perhaps matches TRBD2 (6 bases). The CDR3 consists of 13 residues. V gave up 6 bases and J gave up 3 bases, with 10 bases separating them. Germline V gene lookup returns CDR1 LGHDT and CDR2 YNNKEL (reference sequence). This chain's CDR3 is CASRMEGTDTQYF. The CDR3 coding sequence is TGTGCCAGCAGAATGGAGGGGACAGATACGCAGTATTTT.

Only one count was recorded for this clonotype. The V call is TRBV9, the J call TRBJ2-5; 14 nucleotides line up with TRBD2. Germline CDR1 reads SGDLS; CDR2 reads YYNGEE. The trim removed 4 bases at V and 1 base at J, leaving 9 bases unmatched. The CDR3 loop spans 18 amino acids. The CDR3 reads CASSTGTSGGGFQETQYF. CDR3 DNA: TGTGCCAGCAGCACCGGGACTAGCGGGGGTGGGTTCCAAGAGACCCAGTACTTC.

This clonotype was detected only a few times. This chain links TRBV20-1 with TRBJ1-5; 9 bases match TRBD1. V shed 4 bases, J shed 1 base, and the junction held 5 bases outside the gene matches. The CDR3 consists of 15 residues. Germline CDR1 is DFQATT and CDR2 is SNEGSKA (reference sequence). CDR3 sequence reads: CSATQQGASNQPQHF. The CDR3 region has the DNA TGCAGTGCTACCCAACAGGGGGCGAGCAATCAGCCCCAGCATTTT.

There are many counts of this clonotype. V is TRBV6-5 and J is TRBJ2-7; no reliable D call. Germline V lookup: CDR1 MNHEY, CDR2 SVGAGI. V lost 0 bases and J lost 1, with 10 bases in between. The CDR3 consists of 15 residues. For the CDR3, the DNA is TGTGCCAGCAGTTACTCTGACCCCTTTTCCTACGAGCAGTACTTC. This codes for CASSYSDPFSYEQYF.

The table lists this clonotype with a few counts. The chain links TRBV20-1 to TRBJ2-7; 11 bases are shared with TRBD2. The CDR3 covers 16 residues. The ends lost 6 bases at V and 2 bases at J; junction bases unmatched: 12. CDR1 is DFQATT, CDR2 SNEGSKA, per germline (reference sequence). The CDR3 bases are TGCAGTGCACCTCCTACTAGCGGGAGTAGTACCTACGAGCAGTACTTC. Residues: CSAPPTSGSSTYEQYF.